This TCR beta chain was obtained from a study of blood T cell repertoires in COVID-19. As for the study in general: Specimens from acute and convalescent COVID-19 originated in the United States, Italy and Spain. T cells, B-cell-depleted T cells, or PBMCs supplied cDNA or gDNA.

Only one count was recorded for this clone. Distinct nucleotide sequences in the sample also encode this CDR3. The protocol was immunoSEQ multiplex PCR, while the TCRdb copy is restricted to in-frame clones and leaves out a portion. The sample lists around 160,000 clones, around 85% occurring once. The germline gives CDR1 SGHTA, CDR2 FQGNSA. V shed 5 bases, J shed 1 base, and the junction held 6 bases outside the gene matches. This CDR3 region has 15 residues. What was sequenced was peripheral blood. The chain recombines TRBV7-2 with TRBJ1-1; 8 bases line up with TRBD1. The receptor's source is a woman aged 40 to 50 with active or convalescent COVID-19. Here the CDR3 reads CASSPRTGRNTEAFF. The CDR3 DNA reads as TGTGCCAGCAGCCCCCGGACAGGGCGGAACACTGAAGCTTTCTTT.